This T cell receptor (beta chain) was identified during a study of blood T cells in healthy people across ages. Regarding the study as a whole: CMV status of donors was not determined, possibly confounding expanded clonotype changes. When set beside aged donors, long-lived donors presented more naive CD4+ cells and higher diversity.

The germline V gene encodes CDR1 MNHEY and CDR2 SVGEGT. With 2 bases clipped from V and 5 bases from J, the junction kept 4 bases outside the gene matches. There are 14 residues in the CDR3. A second PCR of about 6 to 12 cycles used a sample-barcoded 5' primer and a J-beta primer mix. TCRdb reprocessed the 5' RACE reads via MiXCR and lists one record per CDR3 protein. This sample has about 1.5 million distinct CDR3 sequences, with 40% to 45% found just once. This clonotype was recorded a few times. Antigen specificity is unknown. Sequenced material: blood. The rearrangement links TRBV6-2 or TRBV6-3 to TRBJ1-1, with 8 bases lining up with TRBD1. The receptor comes from a woman aged 18-29 years in good health. The DNA for the CDR3 is TGTGCCAGCAGTTACGGACAGGGATGGACTGAAGCTTTCTTT. This encodes CASSYGQGWTEAFF.